The source of this TCR beta chain is a study of T cell responses to AZD1222 COVID-19 vaccine (dated by TCRdb to about 2021). General notes on the study: AZD1222 recipients given second doses at about 4 weeks or at about 12 weeks were pooled, since spike-specific TCR depth and breadth were not found to differ between the two schedules. TCR sequencing was performed for 233 trial participants, of whom some 200 were given two doses of AZD1222 and around 25 were given two doses of MenACWY control vaccine. Trial participants were enrolled by age into subgroups of 18-55, 56-69 and 70-plus years, and roughly 150, 30 and 60 TCR-sequenced participants, respectively, were included in these subgroups. The paper as a whole reports these results and caveats: CD4 TCRs associated with the vaccine covered the entire spike protein, and the dominant responses were in regions 160-218 and 743-854. A significant rise in spike-specific TCR breadth and depth was observed after two AZD1222 doses relative to day 0 and relative to MenACWY recipients. Reportedly, almost half of the unique spike-specific TCRs recognized epitopes lying outside the regions that are mutated in the B.1.351 and B.1.1.7 variants. Participants were mostly white British and included more females than males, and it was suggested by the authors that clonal diversity may have been underestimated. The 56-69-year group was small, and its depth increase did not reach significance, likely because of low power. Conclusions about previously exposed vaccinees are limited because only 6 or 7 AZD1222 recipients were SARS-CoV-2 seropositive at baseline. Because no samples from the day 14 peak response were available, repertoires could be characterized only after the peak T cell response.

The CDR3 regions of human TCRbeta chains were analyzed by immunosequencing. The authors processed their data as follows. TCRs in the repertoires were matched against a reference library of SARS-CoV-2-specific TCRs that had been generated with the MIRA antigen-specificity platform. Breadth was defined as the fraction of unique TCRs that were SARS-CoV-2-associated, and depth was defined as the fraction of total T cells that were SARS-CoV-2-associated. Using the MIRA data, each spike-specific TCR was mapped to the spike region that the TCR reacts to and placed in a CD4 or CD8 class. Log10-transformed breadth and depth values were compared by one-way ANOVA with Sidak's multiple comparisons tests. In TCRdb, the immuneACCESS table is reduced to in-frame sequences with V and J assigned. These tables do not hold every clone; where another copy was compared, an unresolved V gene accounts for under half, and the others remain unexplained. Clone size and the V and J calls come from that table; the DNA yielded D and trimming. The sample includes 130,000 to 150,000 clones, with approximately 89% observed a single time. The ten largest clonotypes hold about 3% of the sample.

The time point label, read with the paper, signifies: baseline before first vaccination. Vaccinee samples came from UK trials COV001 and COV002, including a single-blind randomized controlled phase 2/3 trial of AZD1222 (ChAdOx1 nCoV-19) in healthy adults. For TCRbeta chain sequencing, PBMC samples from trial participants were taken at day 0 and at day 28 after the second dose. V is cut by 1 base and J by 8 bases, and the space between the germline ends is 7 bases. The CDR3 contains 13 residues, cysteine and phenylalanine counted. Only the CDR3 DNA stays, 39 bases, in frame from base 1. For CDR1 and CDR2, the germline V gene (reference sequence) lists SGHNT and YYREEE. As for this clone: Its antigen specificity is not known. Per-base quality was not reported, and no clone a single base away is much larger than it.

Rearrangement joined TRBV5-4 to TRBJ1-6; the D gene cannot be named for sure. Sample: peripheral blood, taken on day 0 of AZD1222 vaccination. The receptor's source is an adult in good health. The CDR3 amino acid sequence is: CASSLYADSPLHF. The sequenced DNA: TGTGCCAGCAGCTTGTATGCGGATTCACCCCTCCACTTT.